The 24 T cell receptor beta chains given below trace back to one sample, sequenced in a study of memory CD4+ T cells and cytomegalovirus serostatus. Produced via immunoSEQ multiplex PCR; TCRdb's table is partial and in-frame only. The sample has about 58,000 clones, approximately 82% seen once; the top ten hold about 0.5%. The sort gate was single viable CD3+CD4+CD8-CD45RO+ cells for memory CD4+ T cells. The source material was memory CD4+ T cells from blood. The receptors stem from an adult in good health and CMV-seronegative. Some clones in this sample may be carry-over from other donors' samples.

V gene TRBV2 combines with J gene TRBJ2-4; D may be TRBD1 (6 bases). Trimming took 1 base from V and 0 from J, leaving 16 bases between them. Germline V CDR1 and CDR2: SNHLY, FYNNEI. The CDR3 is made up of 18 amino acids. This CDR3 reads CASSEERGIGIAKNIQYF. The CDR3 DNA reads TGTGCCAGCAGTGAAGAGAGGGGGATCGGAATAGCCAAAAACATTCAGTACTTC.

The rearrangement uses TRBV4-2 and TRBJ2-1, with 13 bases lining up with TRBD2. From germline, CDR1 is LGHNA and CDR2 YNFKEQ. The V gene end was trimmed by 8 bases and the J gene end by 5 bases; junction bases not matched to a gene: 9. The CDR3 has 16 residues. Here the CDR3 DNA reads TGTGCCAGCGACAATAAAGGGACTAGCGGGAACAATGAGCAGTTCTTC. The encoded protein is CASDNKGTSGNNEQFF.

This chain links TRBV28 with TRBJ2-1, with 11 bases aligning to TRBD1. Germline CDR1 reads MDHEN; CDR2 reads SYDVKM. V trimming: 3 bases; J trimming: 5 bases; junction bases outside the gene matches: 9. The CDR3 sequence is 17 residues long. The CDR3 region is CASSFLDRGQKDNEQFF. The CDR3 nucleotides are TGTGCCAGCAGTTTCCTGGACAGGGGGCAAAAGGACAATGAGCAGTTCTTC.

Written as DNA, the CDR3 is TGTGCCAGCAGCTTTAGCGGGTTGAGCACAGATACGCAGTATTTT. Translation gives CASSFSGLSTDTQYF. This chain uses TRBV7-9 with TRBJ2-3, with TRBD2 matching over 7 bases. CDR3 length: 15 residues. In germline, CDR1 is SEHNR, CDR2 FQNEAQ (reference sequence). With 3 bases clipped from V and 0 bases from J, the junction kept 3 bases outside the gene matches.

The V gene is TRBV10-2, the J gene TRBJ2-5; TRBD2 matches 14 bases. Germline CDR1 and CDR2: WSHSY and SAAADI. Unmatched junction bases numbered 10, after V lost 6 bases and J lost 7 bases. This CDR3 has 16 amino acids. The CDR3 DNA sequence: TGCGCCAGCAGCAGTGGACTGGGGACTAGCGGGGGGACCCAGTACTTC. Its protein product is CASSSGLGTSGGTQYF.

This clone has a handful of counts. The rearrangement uses TRBV5-1 and TRBJ1-1; 7 bases align to TRBD1. CDR1 and CDR2 (germline): SGHRS, YFSETQ. J was trimmed by 3 bases and V by 0 bases; bases with no gene match: 5. There are 15 residues in the CDR3. The CDR3 region is CASSLGAGGDTEAFF. CDR3 nucleotides: TGCGCCAGCAGCTTGGGGGCAGGGGGGGACACTGAAGCTTTCTTT.

In regard to this clone: Its ends do not fully match the called genes, so a read error is possible. V and J are TRBV18 and TRBJ2-7; 14 nucleotides align to TRBD2. The CDR3 length is 19 residues. Germline V lookup: CDR1 KGHSH, CDR2 LQKENI. The CDR3 protein is CASAPFSGTSGSKTYEQYF. For the CDR3, the DNA is TGTGCCAGCGCACCCTTCTCCGGGACTAGCGGGAGTAAGACCTACGAGCAGTACTTC.

The chain has TRBV7-2 and TRBJ1-5; D call uncertain. Trimming left V 1 base short and J 6 bases short, with 13 bases between. The V gene's germline CDR1 is SGHTA and CDR2 FQGNSA. The CDR3 loop spans 15 amino acids. CDR3 in amino acids: CASSLVWGEGQPQHF. For the CDR3, the DNA is TGTGCCAGCAGCTTAGTTTGGGGAGAGGGTCAGCCCCAGCATTTT.

This chain links TRBV30 with TRBJ1-1; D call uncertain. Looked up from germline, CDR1 is GTSNPN and CDR2 is SVGIG (reference sequence). The CDR3 runs 15 residues. Trimming stripped 1 base from V and 4 bases from J, with 16 bases between. The CDR3, as DNA: TGTGCCTGGAGTGCTATGGGTTGGGAGGGCACTGAAGCTTTCTTT. Translating it yields CAWSAMGWEGTEAFF.

This clone has only one observation. CDR3 bases: TGTGCCAGCAGTGAAAGGGACAGGGAGGAGACCCAGTACTTC. Protein product: CASSERDREETQYF. J is TRBJ2-5 and V is TRBV25-1, with 9 bases identical to TRBD1. This CDR3 is built from 14 residues. Germline V CDR1 and CDR2: MGHDK, SYGVNS. V lost 2 bases to trimming and J lost 5 bases; unmatched junction nucleotides: 3.

The gene calls are TRBV28 and TRBJ2-1, with D unclear. The CDR3 totals 13 residues. Germline V gives CDR1 MDHEN, CDR2 SYDVKM. Trimming removed 3 bases at V and 9 bases at J, with 12 bases between. As DNA, the CDR3 is TGTGCCAGCAGTTTGCCCCGATCATCTGAGCAGTTCTTC. Its protein is CASSLPRSSEQFF.

The genes are TRBV27 and TRBJ2-7; tentative D call: TRBD2 (5 bases). Trimming shortened V by 6 bases and J by 0 bases, and 9 bases separated the two germline ends. The CDR3 covers 13 residues. The germline CDR1 and CDR2 sequences are MNHEY and SMNVEV (reference sequence). CDR3: CASSRSVSYEQYF. The CDR3 DNA follows: TGTGCCAGCAGCCGTAGCGTCTCCTACGAGCAGTACTTC.

In regard to this clone: Because it lacks the conserved phenylalanine or tryptophan at the end, this CDR3 is likely a read error. No DNA is shown, since the ends of the CDR3 on it are uncertain; the CDR3 is the one TCRdb lists. The rearrangement links TRBV5-4 to TRBJ1-2. Germline CDR1 reads SGHNT; CDR2 reads YYREEE (reference sequence). Inclusive of both ends, the CDR3 amounts to 12 amino acids. CDR3 sequence: CASSSPPSIVVL.

The J gene is TRBJ2-7, the V gene TRBV28; D gene ambiguous. This CDR3 is 12 amino acids long. Trimming shortened V by 7 bases and J by 4 bases, and 11 bases separated the two germline ends. Germline V CDR1 and CDR2: MDHEN, SYDVKM. The DNA of the CDR3 is TGTGCCAGCAACACAATAGGATACGAGCAGTACTTC. It translates to CASNTIGYEQYF.

This chain connects TRBV9 to TRBJ2-7; 9 bases are a match to TRBD2. Germline V gives CDR1 SGDLS, CDR2 YYNGEE. The CDR3 length is 16 residues. The V segment lost 0 bases and the J segment 2 bases; nucleotides outside the gene matches: 6. The DNA of the CDR3 is TGTGCCAGCAGCGTAGAGGCGATAGCGGGAGCCTACGAGCAGTACTTC. Its translation: CASSVEAIAGAYEQYF.

This rearrangement joins TRBV9 to TRBJ2-7; D may match TRBD1 or TRBD2 (5 bases each). Germline CDR1 SGDLS, CDR2 YYNGEE. Trimming pared 0 bases from V and 2 bases from J, leaving 12 bases between. This CDR3 is 15 amino acids long. CDR3 coding DNA: TGTGCCAGCAGCGTAGAGTCAGGGACCCCCTACGAGCAGTACTTC. Translating gives CASSVESGTPYEQYF.

CDR3 DNA: TGCAGCGTTTCCCTAGCGGTCGGCTCCTACAATGAGCAGTTCTTC. Translation: CSVSLAVGSYNEQFF. This sequence joins TRBV29-1 and TRBJ2-1; TRBD2 matches at 7 bases. Germline V gene sequence: CDR1 SQVTM, CDR2 ANQGSEA. This CDR3 has 15 amino acids. Unmatched junction bases numbered 7, after V lost 5 bases and J lost 0 bases.

This clone was counted a few times. The J gene is TRBJ2-7, the V gene TRBV4-1; 7 positions match TRBD2. The CDR3 totals 16 residues. The germline gives CDR1 MGHRA, CDR2 YSYEKL. After removal of 1 base from V and 3 bases from J, the junction contained 9 bases not matched to a gene. This CDR3 is CASSQVPQAGFYEQYF. The CDR3 DNA is TGCGCCAGCAGCCAAGTCCCCCAAGCGGGATTCTACGAGCAGTACTTC.

The chain links TRBV18 to TRBJ1-5; TRBD1 might be the D (5 bases). The germline gives CDR1 KGHSH, CDR2 LQKENI. The V end lost 0 bases, the J end lost 5 bases, and 11 bases lay between the germline ends. CDR3 length equals 15 residues. The CDR3 DNA reads TGTGCCAGCTCACCACCGAACGGGGGAGATCAGCCCCAGCATTTT. Its translation is CASSPPNGGDQPQHF.

This chain uses TRBV14 with TRBJ1-2, with D hard to call. The CDR3 spans 12 residues. The germline gives CDR1 SGHDN, CDR2 FVKESK. Trimming pared 0 bases from V and 8 bases from J, leaving 7 bases between. The CDR3 loop reads CASSQEAYGYTF. DNA for the CDR3: TGTGCCAGCAGCCAAGAGGCATACGGCTACACCTTC. The variable domain in full, with the rest retrieved from reference TRBV14 and TRBJ1-2, is EAGVTQFPSHSVIEKGQTVTLRCDPISGHDNLYWYRRVMGKEIKFLLHFVKESKQDESGMPNNRFLAERTGGTYSTLKVQPAELEDSGVYFCASSQEAYGYTFGSGTRLTVV.

The sample holds a few counts of this clone. The chain joins TRBV5-4 to TRBJ2-7; D perhaps matches TRBD2 (5 bases). Germline V lookup: CDR1 SGHNT, CDR2 YYREEE (reference sequence). The length of the CDR3 is 13 residues. V lost 1 base, J lost 6 bases, and 11 bases lay in between. CDR3 DNA: TGTGCCAGCAGCTTGCCTAGCTTTCCCGAGCAGTACTTC. The encoded protein is CASSLPSFPEQYF.

V and J are TRBV5-4 and TRBJ1-6; 8 nucleotides match TRBD1. The CDR3 covers 14 residues. V trimming: 1 base; J trimming: 6 bases; junction bases outside the gene matches: 0. The germline V gene has CDR1 SGHNT and CDR2 YYREEE (reference sequence). CDR3 protein: CASSLTGGNSPLHF. As DNA, the CDR3 is TGTGCCAGCAGCTTGACAGGGGGTAATTCACCCCTCCACTTT.

V usage is TRBV4-1 and J usage is TRBJ1-2; 7 nucleotides align to TRBD1. There are 14 residues in the CDR3. Trimming at V came to 0 bases and at J to 8 bases, leaving 6 bases not matched to a gene. Germline CDR1 reads MGHRA; CDR2 reads YSYEKL. CDR3 sequence: CASSQERQGGGYTF. CDR3 sequence (DNA): TGCGCCAGCAGCCAAGAACGGCAGGGGGGAGGCTACACCTTC.

Only a few counts were recorded for this clone. The genes are TRBV18 and TRBJ2-1, with D unresolved. This CDR3 is 14 amino acids long. Germline assignment: CDR1 KGHSH and CDR2 LQKENI. Trimming pared 4 bases from V and 0 bases from J, leaving 7 bases between. CDR3 DNA: TGTGCCAGCTCACGGGGAAGCTCCTACAATGAGCAGTTCTTC. Translating gives CASSRGSSYNEQFF.